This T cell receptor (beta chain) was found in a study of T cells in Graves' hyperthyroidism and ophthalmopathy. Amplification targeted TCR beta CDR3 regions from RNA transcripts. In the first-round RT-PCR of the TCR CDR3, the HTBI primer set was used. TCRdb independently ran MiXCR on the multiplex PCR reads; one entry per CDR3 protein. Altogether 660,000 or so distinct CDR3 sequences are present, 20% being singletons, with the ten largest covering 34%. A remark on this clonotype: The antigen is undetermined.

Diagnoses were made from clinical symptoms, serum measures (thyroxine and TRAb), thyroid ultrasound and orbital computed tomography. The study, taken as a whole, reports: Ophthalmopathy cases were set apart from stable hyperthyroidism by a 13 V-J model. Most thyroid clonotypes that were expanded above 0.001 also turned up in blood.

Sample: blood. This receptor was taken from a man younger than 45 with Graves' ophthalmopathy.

CDR3 loop: CSARDGTGTGYEQYF. The CDR3 DNA sequence: TGCAGTGCTAGAGATGGGACAGGTACTGGCTACGAGCAGTACTTC. The chain is built from TRBV20-1 and TRBJ2-7, with 8 bases aligning to TRBD1. CDR3 size: 15 residues. Germline CDR1 DFQATT, CDR2 SNEGSKA (reference sequence). Unmatched junction bases numbered 7, after V lost 0 bases and J lost 3 bases.